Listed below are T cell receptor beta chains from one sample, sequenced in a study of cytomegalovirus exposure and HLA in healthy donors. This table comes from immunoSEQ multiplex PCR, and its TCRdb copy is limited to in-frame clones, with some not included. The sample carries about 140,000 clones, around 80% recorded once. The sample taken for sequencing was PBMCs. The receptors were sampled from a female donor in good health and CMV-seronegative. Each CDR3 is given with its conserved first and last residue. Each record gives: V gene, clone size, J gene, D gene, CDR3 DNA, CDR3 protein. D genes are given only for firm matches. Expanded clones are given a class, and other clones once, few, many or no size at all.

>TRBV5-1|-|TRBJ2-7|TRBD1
TGCGCCAGCAGCGGCCGGGGACAGGGATTCCGCGAGCAGTACTTC
CASSGRGQGFREQYF
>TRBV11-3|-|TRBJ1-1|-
TGTGCCAGCAGCTTTAAAATGAACACTGAAGCTTTCTTT
CASSFKMNTEAFF
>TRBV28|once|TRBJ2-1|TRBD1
TGTGCCAGCAGCTCGGCTGCCCACAGGGGTAACTCCTACAATGAGCAGTTCTTC
CASSSAAHRGNSYNEQFF
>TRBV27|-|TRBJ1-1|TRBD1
TGTGCCAGCAGCCCTCGGGACAGCACCACTGAAGCTTTCTTT
CASSPRDSTTEAFF
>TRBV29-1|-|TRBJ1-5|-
TGCAGCGTTCGGCTGGAAGCGGATCAGCCCCAGCATTTT
CSVRLEADQPQHF
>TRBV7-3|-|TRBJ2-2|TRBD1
TGTGCCAGCAGCTTAGCGACAGGGTTCAACGGGGAGCTGTTTTTT
CASSLATGFNGELFF
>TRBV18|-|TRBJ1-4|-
TGTGCCAGCTCCCTAAGCCAGTCGGAGAAACTGTTTTTT
CASSLSQSEKLFF
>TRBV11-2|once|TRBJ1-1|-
TGTGCCAGCAGCTTAGGAACGTCAGGCACGGACACTGAAGCTTTCTTT
CASSLGTSGTDTEAFF
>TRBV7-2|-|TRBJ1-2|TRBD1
TGTGCCAGCAGTTCCGACCGACAGGGGGCGGGGAACTATGGCTACACCTTC
CASSSDRQGAGNYGYTF
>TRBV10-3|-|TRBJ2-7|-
TGTGCCATCAGTGGGGGAGGGGGAATCTACGAGCAGTACTTC
CAISGGGGIYEQYF
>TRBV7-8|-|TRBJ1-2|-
TGTGCCAGCAGCTTGGAGGACAGCTATGGCTACACCTTC
CASSLEDSYGYTF
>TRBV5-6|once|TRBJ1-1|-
TGTGCCAGCAGCTTGGCCACGGGGACTGGAGCTTTCTTT
CASSLATGTGAFF
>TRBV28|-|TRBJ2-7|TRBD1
TGTGCCAGCACTTCCTGGGACAGGGGGCTTGACGAGCAGTACTTC
CASTSWDRGLDEQYF
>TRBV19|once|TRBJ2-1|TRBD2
TGTGCCAGTACCCACCCCACCGGGACTAGCGGGAGGGCCAGAGGGAATGAGCAGTTCTTC
CASTHPTGTSGRARGNEQFF
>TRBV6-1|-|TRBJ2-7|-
TGTGCCAGCAGTAGGCAGGGCGTCGTTCGGAACGAGCAGTACTTC
CASSRQGVVRNEQYF
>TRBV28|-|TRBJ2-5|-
TGTGCCAGCAGAGTACTCGACAAAGAGACCCAGTACTTC
CASRVLDKETQYF
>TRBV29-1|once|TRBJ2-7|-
TGCAGCGTTGAGGCTAGTTACGAGCAGTACTTC
CSVEASYEQYF
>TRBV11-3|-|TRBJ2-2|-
TGTGCCAGCAGCTTAAACAGTTTGGCCGGGGAGCTGTTTTTT
CASSLNSLAGELFF
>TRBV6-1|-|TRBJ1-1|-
TGTGCCAGCAGTGAGGCTCGACAGGATATCACTGAAGCTTTCTTT
CASSEARQDITEAFF
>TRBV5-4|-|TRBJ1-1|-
TGTGCCAGCAGCCCGCCCCGGGGGGCCTGGACTGAAGCTTTCTTT
CASSPPRGAWTEAFF
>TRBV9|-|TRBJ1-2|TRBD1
TGTGCCAGCAGCGTAGACAGGGGGATGATGGGCTACACCTTC
CASSVDRGMMGYTF
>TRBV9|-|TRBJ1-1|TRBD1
TGTGCCAGCAGCGTCCGGGACAGGGGGGTCACTGAAGCTTTCTTT
CASSVRDRGVTEAFF
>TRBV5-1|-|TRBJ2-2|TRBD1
TGCGCCAGCAGCTCAACCGGACAGGGTAGTACCGGGGAGCTGTTTTTT
CASSSTGQGSTGELFF
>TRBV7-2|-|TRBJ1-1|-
TGTGCCAGCAGTCTCCCTAGGCAGTTGAACACTGAAGCTTTCTTT
CASSLPRQLNTEAFF
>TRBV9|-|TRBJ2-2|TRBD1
TGTGCCAGCAGCTCCCACGGGACAGGGGGCCTCGGGGAGCTGTTTTTT
CASSSHGTGGLGELFF
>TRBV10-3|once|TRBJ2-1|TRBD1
TGTGCCATCAGTGAGCGCTCGATGCGCGACAGGGCCTACAATGAGCAGTTCTTC
CAISERSMRDRAYNEQFF
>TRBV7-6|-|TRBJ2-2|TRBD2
TGTGCCAGCAGCATCAATAGCGGGAGGCCGGGCGGGGAGCTGTTTTTT
CASSINSGRPGGELFF
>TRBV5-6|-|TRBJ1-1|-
TGTGCCAGCAAAGTTTTTAGGGCGGGGAACACTGAAGCTTTCTTT
CASKVFRAGNTEAFF
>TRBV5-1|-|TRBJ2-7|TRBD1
TGCGCCAGCAGCCCCCGGACAGGGGTTTCTGGCGAGCAGTACTTC
CASSPRTGVSGEQYF
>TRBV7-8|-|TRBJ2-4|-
TGTGCCAGCAGCTTAGAAAGCGCTAGCACGGACATTCAGTACTTC
CASSLESASTDIQYF
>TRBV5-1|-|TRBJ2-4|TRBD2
TGCGCCAGCAGCGGACTAGCGGGGGACATTCAGTACTTC
CASSGLAGDIQYF
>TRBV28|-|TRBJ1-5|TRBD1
TGTGCCAGCAGTTTATCTCGCGGTAGAACAGGGGGCAAGCATTTT
CASSLSRGRTGGKHF
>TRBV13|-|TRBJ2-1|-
TGTGCCAGCAGCCATCGATTCTCGGGGGAGCAGTTCTTC
CASSHRFSGEQFF
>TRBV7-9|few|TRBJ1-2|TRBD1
TGTGCCAGCAGCCTGGGGACAGGGATCTATGGCTACACCTTC
CASSLGTGIYGYTF
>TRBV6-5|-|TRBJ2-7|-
TGTGCCAGCAGGCAGGGGAGCTCCTACGAGCAGTACTTC
CASRQGSSYEQYF
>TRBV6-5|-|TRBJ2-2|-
TGTGCCAGCAGGGCGGGGAGTCCAAACACCGGGGAGCTGTTTTTT
CASRAGSPNTGELFF
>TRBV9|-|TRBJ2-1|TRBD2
TGTGCCAGCAGCGTATTAAGACTAGCGGTGACGGATGAGCAGTTCTTC
CASSVLRLAVTDEQFF
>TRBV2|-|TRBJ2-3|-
TGTGCCAGCAGTGACAATAGCGTCTCCACAGATACGCAGTATTTT
CASSDNSVSTDTQYF
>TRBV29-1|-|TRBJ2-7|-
TGCAGCGTTAAGGTCGACAGTACCTACGAGCAGTACTTC
CSVKVDSTYEQYF
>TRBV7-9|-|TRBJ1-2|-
TGTGCCAGCAGCGTAGACGGACTTAAGGGCTACACCTTC
CASSVDGLKGYTF
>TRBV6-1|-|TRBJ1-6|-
TGTGCCAGCAGCGGAGCTTATAATTCACCCCTCCACTTT
CASSGAYNSPLHF
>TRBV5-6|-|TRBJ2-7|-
TGTGCCAGCAGTTTGGGGGCGCTCAGGGAGCAGTACTTC
CASSLGALREQYF
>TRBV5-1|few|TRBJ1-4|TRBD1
TGCGCCAGCAGCAGCCTACAGGGGGGGAGAGAAAAACTGTTTTTT
CASSSLQGGREKLFF